The sample holds a few counts of the clone carrying this T cell receptor (beta chain). Its target is unknown. In each case, RNA was isolated and then reverse transcribed into cDNA as the sequencing template. The data were produced by immunoSEQ multiplex PCR, yet TCRdb's version contains in-frame clones alone and is incomplete. The sample holds 120,000 to 150,000 clones, 47% seen once. These data originate in a study of CD8+ T cells in alopecia areata. The germline V gene encodes CDR1 SGHRS and CDR2 YFSETQ. The V and J ends lost 3 bases and 0 bases respectively, with 7 bases between them. This CDR3 is 14 amino acids long. Collected material from alopecia areata patients comprised lesional scalp punch biopsies and peripheral blood. Overall study results and limits: It was less clear whether patients shared TCRs than it was in mice, possibly because of HLA.

This receptor was taken from a human donor with alopecia areata. The J gene is TRBJ2-1, the V gene TRBV5-1; no firm D call. The sequenced material came from CD4+ T cells sorted from blood. This CDR3 is CASSYSTSYNEQFF. CDR3 in DNA: TGCGCCAGCAGCTACTCTACCTCCTACAATGAGCAGTTCTTC.